This entry is about one T cell receptor beta chain. Its antigen is not known. The data were taken from a study of T cells in localized non-small cell lung cancer. Measured with immunoSEQ multiplex PCR; TCRdb has only the in-frame clones, and not every one. Altogether approximately 14,000 clones are present, roughly nine tenths being singletons, with the ten largest covering roughly 2.7%. The CDR3 is 14 amino acids. Germline assignment: CDR1 SGHRS and CDR2 YFSETQ. V gave up 4 bases and J gave up 4 bases, with 12 bases separating them. Study-wide results and limits: Without multi-region sequencing, intratumor heterogeneity could not be excluded. Adjacent lung tissue had a median around 50 of the top 100 clones found in the tumor. Density of T cells in blood, when higher, went with longer overall survival. Clonality peaked in uninvolved adjacent lung rather than tumor.

The receptor was derived from a man aged 35 to 69 with stage III lung adenocarcinoma. The source was peripheral blood mononuclear cells, collected before any cancer treatment. This chain links TRBV5-1 with TRBJ2-1; tentatively, D is TRBD2 (6 bases). The DNA for the CDR3 is TGCGCCAGCAGCCCCTTTAGCGGATACAATGAGCAGTTCTTC. It yields the protein CASSPFSGYNEQFF.